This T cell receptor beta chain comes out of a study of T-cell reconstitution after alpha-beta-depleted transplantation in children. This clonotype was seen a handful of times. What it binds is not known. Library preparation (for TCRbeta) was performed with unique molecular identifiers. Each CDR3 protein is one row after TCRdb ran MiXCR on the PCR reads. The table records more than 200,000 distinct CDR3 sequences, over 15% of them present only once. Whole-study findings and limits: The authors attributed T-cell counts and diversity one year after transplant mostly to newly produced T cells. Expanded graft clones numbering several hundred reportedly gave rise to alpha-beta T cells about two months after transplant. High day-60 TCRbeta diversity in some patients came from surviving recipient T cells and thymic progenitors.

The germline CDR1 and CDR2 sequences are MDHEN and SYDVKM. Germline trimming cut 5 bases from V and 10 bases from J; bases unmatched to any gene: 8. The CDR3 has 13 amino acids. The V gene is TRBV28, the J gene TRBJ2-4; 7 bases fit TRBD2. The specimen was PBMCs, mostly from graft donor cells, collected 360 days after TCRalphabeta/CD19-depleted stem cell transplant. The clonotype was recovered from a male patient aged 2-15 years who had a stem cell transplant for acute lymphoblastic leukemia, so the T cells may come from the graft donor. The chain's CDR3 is CASSQTGGRIQYF. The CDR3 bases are TGTGCCAGCAGTCAAACGGGAGGTCGAATTCAGTACTTC.